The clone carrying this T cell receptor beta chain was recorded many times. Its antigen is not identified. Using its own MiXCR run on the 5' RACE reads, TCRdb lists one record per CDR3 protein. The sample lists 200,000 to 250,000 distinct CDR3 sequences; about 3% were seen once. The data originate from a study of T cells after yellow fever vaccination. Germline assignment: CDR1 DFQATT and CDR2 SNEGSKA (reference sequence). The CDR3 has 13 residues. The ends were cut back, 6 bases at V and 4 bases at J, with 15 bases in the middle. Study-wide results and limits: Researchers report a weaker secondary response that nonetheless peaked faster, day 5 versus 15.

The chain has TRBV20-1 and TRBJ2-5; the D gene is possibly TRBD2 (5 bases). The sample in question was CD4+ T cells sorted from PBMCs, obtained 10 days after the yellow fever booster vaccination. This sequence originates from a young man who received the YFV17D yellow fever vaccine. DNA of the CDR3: TGCAGTGCCGGAGTGGTAGGGAGAGAGACCCAGTACTTC. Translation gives CSAGVVGRETQYF.